This T cell receptor (beta chain) was found in a study of T cells in Graves' hyperthyroidism and ophthalmopathy. This CDR3 spans 15 amino acids. V was clipped by 3 bases and J by 4 bases; unmatched bases: 7. Germline V lookup: CDR1 SQVTM, CDR2 ANQGSEA. This clonotype was picked up many times. Using RNA transcripts as the source, TCR beta CDR3 regions were amplified. A set of HTBI primers served as the primers for a first-round RT-PCR of the TCR CDR3. TCRdb analysed the multiplex PCR reads with MiXCR anew, one entry per CDR3 protein. The sample shows about 600,000 distinct CDR3 sequences, about 14% of them seen only once.

This chain joins TRBV29-1 and TRBJ1-1, with 11 bases that match TRBD1. This TCR came from a young woman with Graves' ophthalmopathy. The specimen was blood. The CDR3, as DNA: TGCAGCGTTGAGAAAGCGGGACAGGGGGGCACTGAAGCTTTCTTT. Translating gives CSVEKAGQGGTEAFF.